This passage covers 23 T cell receptor beta chains from one sample sequenced in a study of regulatory T cells in long-lasting Graves disease. Time point here: persistent/refractory GD, antithyroid drugs over 5 years with positive TRAb. Making the TCR library involved RNA that had been extracted from PBMCs. Combining iRepertoire HTBI primers with Arm-PCR of CDR3 regions, the authors built TCR beta libraries. TCRdb recomputed calls from the multiplex PCR reads with MiXCR, one row per CDR3 protein. Of 500,000 to 700,000 distinct CDR3 sequences listed, roughly 30% are singletons. The specimen comprised peripheral blood mononuclear cells (PBMCs), sampled when the disease was refractory, from a patient treated with antithyroid drugs. These receptors came from a female donor with Graves disease.

This clonotype has a handful of counts. The chain is built from TRBV7-2 and TRBJ2-7, with no clear D. The CDR3 extends over 16 amino acids. From germline, CDR1 is SGHTA and CDR2 FQGNSA. Trimming removed 2 bases from V and 6 bases from J, with 20 bases in between. The CDR3 is CASSLIVNRPVREQYF. The DNA for the CDR3 is TGTGCCAGCAGCTTAATTGTGAACAGACCGGTACGCGAGCAGTACTTC.

This clonotype appeared a few times. The chain links TRBV27 to TRBJ1-2, with TRBD1 matching over 7 bases. Germline trimming cut 4 bases from V and 6 bases from J; bases unmatched to any gene: 11. CDR3 size: 15 residues. Germline assignment: CDR1 MNHEY and CDR2 SMNVEV (reference sequence). The CDR3 reads CASSSREGAFHGYTF. Written as DNA, the CDR3 is TGTGCCAGCAGTTCCCGGGAGGGGGCTTTTCATGGCTACACCTTC.

This clonotype was recorded a few times. The rearrangement links TRBV7-3 to TRBJ1-1, with a possible D match to TRBD1 (6 bases). V lost 2 bases to trimming and J lost 1 base, with 14 bases between them. The CDR3 totals 16 residues. Germline values: CDR1 SGHTA, CDR2 FQGTGA. The CDR3 region is CASSLWGGITNTEAFF. CDR3 nucleotides: TGTGCCAGCAGCTTATGGGGGGGCATTACGAACACTGAAGCTTTCTTT.

This clonotype appeared a few times. The chain recombines TRBV4-2 with TRBJ2-7, with 7 bases lining up with TRBD2. V trimming: 7 bases; J trimming: 2 bases; junction bases outside the gene matches: 8. Germline loops: CDR1 LGHNA, CDR2 YNFKEQ. CDR3 length: 14 amino acids. The CDR3 loop is CASNREVSTYEQYF. CDR3 nucleotide sequence: TGTGCCAGCAACCGGGAGGTCTCAACCTACGAGCAGTACTTC.

This chain connects TRBV28 to TRBJ1-4; D may be TRBD1 (6 bases). Per germline, CDR1 MDHEN and CDR2 SYDVKM. The V and J ends lost 5 bases and 8 bases respectively, with 18 bases between them. The CDR3 totals 15 residues. The CDR3 loop reads CASSLGDGGREKLFF. Written as DNA, the CDR3 is TGTGCCAGCAGTCTAGGAGACGGGGGGCGGGAAAAACTGTTTTTT.

In its sample, this clonotype was seen a few times. This chain links TRBV18 with TRBJ1-2; possibly TRBD1 for D (5 bases). V gave up 5 bases and J gave up 4 bases, with 14 bases separating them. The germline CDR1 and CDR2 sequences are KGHSH and LQKENI. This CDR3 is 14 amino acids long. CDR3 nucleotide sequence: TGTGCCAGCTCATCCGGGACGGACGTCTATGGCTACACCTTC. It is translated as CASSSGTDVYGYTF.

The chain recombines TRBV6-2 or TRBV6-3 with TRBJ1-5; D perhaps matches TRBD1 (6 bases). The CDR3 covers 16 residues. Trimming removed 3 bases from V and 2 bases from J, with 14 bases in between. The germline gives CDR1 MNHEY, CDR2 SVGEGT. In nucleotides, the CDR3 is TGTGCCAGCAGTTATTGGGGGCCGGGTGGCAATCAGCCCCAGCATTTT. Its protein product is CASSYWGPGGNQPQHF.

The chain joins TRBV12-3 or TRBV12-4 to TRBJ2-3, with D possibly TRBD2 on 5 matching bases. V shed 3 bases and J shed 2 bases, with 12 bases lying between them. This CDR3 is built from 15 residues. This CDR3 is CASSFVGEYTDTQYF. The DNA for the CDR3 is TGTGCCAGCAGTTTCGTGGGAGAGTACACAGATACGCAGTATTTT.

The chain employs TRBV20-1 and TRBJ2-7; D uncertain. The CDR3 totals 11 residues. V lost 1 base and J 5 bases, leaving 6 bases between the germline ends. Looked up from germline, CDR1 is DFQATT and CDR2 is SNEGSKA (reference sequence). CDR3 in amino acids: CSARGPHEQYF. CDR3 DNA: TGCAGTGCTAGAGGTCCACACGAGCAGTACTTC.

This clonotype has ten or more counts. V usage is TRBV27 and J usage is TRBJ1-5, with D possibly being TRBD1 (6 bases). The CDR3 is 15 residues long. Per the germline V gene, CDR1 is MNHEY and CDR2 is SMNVEV (reference sequence). Between the trimmed V and J ends, which lost 5 bases and 3 bases, there was a span of 14 bases. CDR3 loop: CASSLTGTNNQPQHF. In nucleotides, the CDR3 is TGTGCCAGCAGTCTCACAGGGACTAACAATCAGCCCCAGCATTTT.

The J gene is TRBJ2-5, the V gene TRBV7-9, with 15 bases matching TRBD2. The CDR3 loop spans 20 amino acids. Germline assignment: CDR1 SEHNR and CDR2 FQNEAQ (reference sequence). V gave up 3 bases and J gave up 0 bases; unmatched junction bases: 11. The CDR3 loop reads CASSFYGLAGGPSYQETQYF. The CDR3 DNA sequence: TGTGCCAGCAGCTTTTATGGACTAGCGGGAGGGCCCTCGTACCAAGAGACCCAGTACTTC.

J is TRBJ2-5 and V is TRBV29-1; D is perhaps TRBD2 (7 bases). The CDR3 totals 14 residues. V was shortened by 0 bases and J by 5 bases, with 13 bases between the two germline ends. Per germline, CDR1 SQVTM and CDR2 ANQGSEA. CDR3 sequence reads: CSVEERGGGETQYF. CDR3 DNA sequence: TGCAGCGTTGAAGAAAGGGGGGGAGGGGAGACCCAGTACTTC.

There are many counts of this clonotype. V is TRBV28 and J is TRBJ1-2; 9 nucleotides agree with TRBD1. The germline V gene has CDR1 MDHEN and CDR2 SYDVKM. The CDR3 extends over 15 amino acids. Germline trimming cut 3 bases from V and 3 bases from J; bases unmatched to any gene: 5. The CDR3 sequence: CASSFSGQGHYGYTF. CDR3 in DNA: TGTGCCAGCAGTTTCTCGGGACAGGGTCACTATGGCTACACCTTC.

V usage is TRBV5-1 and J usage is TRBJ2-5; 8 bases are shared with TRBD1. Looked up from germline, CDR1 is SGHRS and CDR2 is YFSETQ. The ends lost 1 base at V and 5 bases at J; junction bases unmatched: 4. This CDR3 region has 14 residues. CDR3 loop: CASSLQGAEETQYF. CDR3 coding DNA: TGCGCCAGCAGCTTGCAGGGGGCCGAGGAGACCCAGTACTTC. Filled out from reference TRBV5-1 and TRBJ2-5, the complete variable domain reads KAGVTQTPRYLIKTRGQQVTLSCSPISGHRSVSWYQQTPGQGLQFLFEYFSETQRNKGNFPGRFSGRQFSNSRSEMNVSTLELGDSALYLCASSLQGAEETQYFGPGTRLLVL.

This clonotype has just a few counts. The chain is built from TRBV28 and TRBJ1-1; 8 bases align to TRBD1. Germline V gene data show CDR1 as MDHEN and CDR2 as SYDVKM. The CDR3 extends over 14 amino acids. V was clipped by 6 bases and J by 4 bases; unmatched bases: 7. CDR3 protein: CASRPARGLTEAFF. DNA of the CDR3: TGTGCCAGCAGGCCAGCCAGGGGGCTCACTGAAGCTTTCTTT.

This clonotype was detected only a few times. The chain uses TRBV7-2 and TRBJ1-1, with 7 bases matching TRBD1. The V and J ends lost 1 base and 5 bases, in that order; junction bases with no gene match: 7. This CDR3 region has 15 residues. The germline gives CDR1 SGHTA, CDR2 FQGNSA. This chain's CDR3 is CASSLVKGARTEAFF. In nucleotides, the CDR3 is TGTGCCAGCAGCTTAGTCAAGGGGGCGCGGACTGAAGCTTTCTTT.

This clonotype was counted once. This rearrangement joins TRBV28 to TRBJ2-7, with 8 bases lining up with TRBD2. V trimming: 6 bases; J trimming: 2 bases; junction bases outside the gene matches: 6. The CDR3 has 14 amino acids. Germline V gene data show CDR1 as MDHEN and CDR2 as SYDVKM. This CDR3 is CASRSSGSAYEQYF. The CDR3 DNA reads as TGTGCCAGCAGATCTAGCGGGTCGGCCTACGAGCAGTACTTC.

CDR3 DNA: TGTGCCAGCAGCCCGATCAGGGACGGCGAGCAGTACTTC. Its protein is CASSPIRDGEQYF. The V call is TRBV6-1, the J call TRBJ2-7; the D call may be TRBD1 or TRBD2 (5 bases each). Trimming removed 6 bases at V and 6 bases at J, with 15 bases between. The CDR3 is made up of 13 amino acids. Germline CDR1 is MNHNS and CDR2 is SASEGT.

This chain connects TRBV14 to TRBJ2-7; D gene unclear. Germline assignment: CDR1 SGHDN and CDR2 FVKESK. V gave up 2 bases and J gave up 0 bases, with 8 bases separating them. The CDR3 has 14 residues. In DNA, the CDR3 is TGTGCCAGCAGCCAATGGGCAGCCTCCTACGAGCAGTACTTC. Protein sequence: CASSQWAASYEQYF.

The chain has TRBV5-6 and TRBJ1-5; D might be TRBD1 (6 bases). V gave up 1 base and J gave up 5 bases, with 13 bases separating them. Per the germline V gene, CDR1 is SGHDT and CDR2 is YYEEEE. The CDR3 extends over 15 amino acids. The CDR3 DNA reads as TGTGCCAGCAGCTTGACAGGGCGGGGGGATCAGCCCCAGCATTTT. Its protein product is CASSLTGRGDQPQHF.

This clonotype was picked up many times. The J gene is TRBJ1-6, the V gene TRBV12-3 or TRBV12-4, with 7 bases aligning to TRBD1. V was pared by 5 bases and J by 9 bases, with 7 bases of the junction left unmatched. This CDR3 is built from 14 residues. CDR3 sequence (DNA): TGTGCCAGCAGTCGACAGGGATTGGGTTCACCCCTCCACTTT. Translation: CASSRQGLGSPLHF.

V and J are TRBV6-1 and TRBJ2-7, with D perhaps matching TRBD1 or TRBD2 (5 bases each). The V end was cut by 6 bases, the J end by 5 bases, with 14 bases between. The V gene's germline CDR1 is MNHNS and CDR2 SASEGT. The CDR3 runs to 13 residues. The CDR3 DNA reads TGTGCCAGCAGCCTCCCGGGGCGGAACGAGCAGTACTTC. Amino acids: CASSLPGRNEQYF.

This rearrangement joins TRBV20-1 to TRBJ2-4; D might be TRBD1 or TRBD2, each matching 5 bases. The CDR3 length is 14 residues. V was clipped by 4 bases and J by 0 bases, with 10 bases between them. CDR1 is DFQATT and CDR2 is SNEGSKA in the germline V gene (reference sequence). This chain's CDR3 is CSATRDPAKNIQYF. CDR3 bases: TGCAGTGCTACACGGGACCCAGCCAAAAACATTCAGTACTTC.